The 8 T cell receptor beta chains presented below share a single source sample, sequenced in a study of T cell responses to AZD1222 COVID-19 vaccine (dated by TCRdb to about 2021). In light of the paper, this sample's time point label describes: about 28 days (+/-7) after the second vaccine dose. Libraries were constructed by the immunoSEQ multiplex PCR assay. This is the immuneACCESS table as TCRdb keeps it, with only in-frame sequences that have V and J called. A part of the clones is gone; compared with another copy, unresolved V genes explain less than half, and the rest is unexplained. The sample table lists approximately 110,000 clones, over 80% of them with a count of one. The ten largest account for around 8.2% of the sample. This specimen consisted of peripheral blood, obtained 28 days after the second AZD1222 dose. The receptors originated from an adult who received the AZD1222 COVID-19 vaccine.

The rearrangement uses TRBV28 and TRBJ1-1; the D is unclear. Deletions cut 5 bases from V and 0 bases from J, with 7 bases between. Germline V lookup: CDR1 MDHEN, CDR2 SYDVKM. The CDR3 sequence is 13 residues long. CDR3: CASSPRLNTEAFF. The CDR3 DNA follows: TGTGCCAGCAGTCCTAGGTTGAACACTGAAGCTTTCTTT.

Only one count was recorded for this clone. The chain combines TRBV27 with TRBJ1-5; tentative D call: TRBD1 (5 bases). V lost 2 bases and J lost 9, with 11 bases in between. This CDR3 has 13 amino acids. In germline, CDR1 is MNHEY, CDR2 SMNVEV (reference sequence). The CDR3 is CASSLGAHRPQHF. The DNA for the CDR3 is TGTGCCAGCAGTTTAGGGGCGCACCGGCCCCAGCATTTT.

This chain connects TRBV7-2 to TRBJ2-5; 8 nucleotides match TRBD1. The CDR3 totals 15 residues. Germline values: CDR1 SGHTA, CDR2 FQGNSA. Trimming took 5 bases from V and 3 from J; bases not matched to a gene: 8. This CDR3 reads CASSRKKGQEETQYF. The CDR3 DNA is TGTGCCAGCAGCCGTAAAAAGGGACAGGAAGAGACCCAGTACTTC. Drawing the rest from reference TRBV7-2 and TRBJ2-5, the complete variable domain is GAGVSQSPSNKVTEKGKDVELRCDPISGHTALYWYRQSLGQGLEFLIYFQGNSAPDKSGLPSDRFSAERTGGSVSTLTIQRTQQEDSAVYLCASSRKKGQEETQYFGPGTRLLVL.

A single count supports this clone. This chain's CDR3 is CASSLAVGRETQYF. CDR3 DNA sequence: TGTGCCAGCAGCTTAGCTGTGGGGCGAGAGACCCAGTACTTC. This rearrangement joins TRBV7-2 to TRBJ2-5; D perhaps matches TRBD1 (5 bases). CDR1 and CDR2 (germline): SGHTA, FQGNSA. The CDR3 has 14 amino acids. Trimming pared 0 bases from V and 4 bases from J, leaving 9 bases between.

J is TRBJ2-7 and V is TRBV28, with TRBD2 identical over 10 bases. Germline values: CDR1 MDHEN, CDR2 SYDVKM. With V trimmed by 6 bases and J by 0 bases, 5 bases remained unmatched. CDR3 length: 15 amino acids. CDR3 bases: TGTGCCAGCAGCCGGACTAGCGGCCCCTCCTACGAGCAGTACTTC. Encoded protein: CASSRTSGPSYEQYF.

The rearrangement joins TRBV6-5 to TRBJ2-7, with D hard to call. Germline lookup yields CDR1 MNHEY and CDR2 SVGAGI. Trimming took 7 bases from V and 0 from J, leaving 7 bases between them. This CDR3 has 12 amino acids. Here the CDR3 reads CASKGLSYEQYF. CDR3 coding DNA: TGTGCCAGCAAGGGTCTCTCCTACGAGCAGTACTTC.

The chain couples TRBV27 to TRBJ2-5, with 11 bases identical to TRBD2. Germline loops: CDR1 MNHEY, CDR2 SMNVEV (reference sequence). The junction had 6 bases not matched to a gene; V was cut back by 5 bases and J by 1 base. This CDR3 comprises 16 residues. The CDR3 coding sequence is TGTGCCAGCAGTCCTCTAGCGGGAGGCCCCCAAGAGACCCAGTACTTC. Translation gives CASSPLAGGPQETQYF.

The chain is built from TRBV18 and TRBJ2-7; 10 bases fit TRBD1. Germline V gives CDR1 KGHSH, CDR2 LQKENI. This CDR3 is built from 15 residues. V trimming: 5 bases; J trimming: 6 bases; junction bases outside the gene matches: 10. This CDR3 is CASSGQGVQGGEQYF. The DNA of the CDR3 is TGTGCCAGCTCAGGACAGGGGGTCCAAGGGGGCGAGCAGTACTTC.